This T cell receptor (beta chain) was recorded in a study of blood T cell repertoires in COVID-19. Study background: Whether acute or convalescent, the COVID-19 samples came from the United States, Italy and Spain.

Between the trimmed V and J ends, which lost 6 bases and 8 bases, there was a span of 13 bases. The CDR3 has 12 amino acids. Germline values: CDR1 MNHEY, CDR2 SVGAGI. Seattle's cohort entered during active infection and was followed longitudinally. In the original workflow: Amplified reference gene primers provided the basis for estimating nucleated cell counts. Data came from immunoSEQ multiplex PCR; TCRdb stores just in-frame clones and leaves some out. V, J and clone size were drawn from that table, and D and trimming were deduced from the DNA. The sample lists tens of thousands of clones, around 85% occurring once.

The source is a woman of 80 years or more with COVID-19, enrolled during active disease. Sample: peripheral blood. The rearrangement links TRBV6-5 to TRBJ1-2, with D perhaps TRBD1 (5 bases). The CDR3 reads CASRDTDRGYTF. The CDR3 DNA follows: TGTGCCAGCAGGGACACTGACCGAGGCTACACCTTC.